This section outlines one T cell receptor (beta chain) sequence together with its context. What it recognizes is unknown. The data were taken from a study of vaccination effects on CD4 cells after COVID-19. Before sequencing took place, the ViraFEST assay used viral peptide pools to expand antigen-specific CD4+ T cells. CD4+ T cell isolation took place after less than 13 days of culture. Each person got two doses of an mRNA SARS-CoV-2 vaccine, BNT162b2 or mRNA-1273. CDR3 length equals 19 residues. V was pared by 5 bases and J by 0 bases, with 10 bases of the junction left unmatched. CDR1 and CDR2 from the germline V gene are MDHEN and SYDVKM. Data came from immunoSEQ multiplex PCR; TCRdb stores just in-frame clones and leaves some out. The sample yields approximately 70,000 clones, around 81% seen once.

The TCR originated in a human donor who received a COVID-19 vaccine. The chain is built from TRBV28 and TRBJ2-6; 10 positions match TRBD1. Here the sequenced sample was CD4+ T cells from PBMCs cultured with HCoV-229E spike peptides, taken after COVID-19 vaccination. CDR3 in DNA: TGTGCCAGCAGTCCAGCCCCGGGACAGGGGTCCTCTGGGGCCAACGTCCTGACTTTC. It encodes CASSPAPGQGSSGANVLTF.